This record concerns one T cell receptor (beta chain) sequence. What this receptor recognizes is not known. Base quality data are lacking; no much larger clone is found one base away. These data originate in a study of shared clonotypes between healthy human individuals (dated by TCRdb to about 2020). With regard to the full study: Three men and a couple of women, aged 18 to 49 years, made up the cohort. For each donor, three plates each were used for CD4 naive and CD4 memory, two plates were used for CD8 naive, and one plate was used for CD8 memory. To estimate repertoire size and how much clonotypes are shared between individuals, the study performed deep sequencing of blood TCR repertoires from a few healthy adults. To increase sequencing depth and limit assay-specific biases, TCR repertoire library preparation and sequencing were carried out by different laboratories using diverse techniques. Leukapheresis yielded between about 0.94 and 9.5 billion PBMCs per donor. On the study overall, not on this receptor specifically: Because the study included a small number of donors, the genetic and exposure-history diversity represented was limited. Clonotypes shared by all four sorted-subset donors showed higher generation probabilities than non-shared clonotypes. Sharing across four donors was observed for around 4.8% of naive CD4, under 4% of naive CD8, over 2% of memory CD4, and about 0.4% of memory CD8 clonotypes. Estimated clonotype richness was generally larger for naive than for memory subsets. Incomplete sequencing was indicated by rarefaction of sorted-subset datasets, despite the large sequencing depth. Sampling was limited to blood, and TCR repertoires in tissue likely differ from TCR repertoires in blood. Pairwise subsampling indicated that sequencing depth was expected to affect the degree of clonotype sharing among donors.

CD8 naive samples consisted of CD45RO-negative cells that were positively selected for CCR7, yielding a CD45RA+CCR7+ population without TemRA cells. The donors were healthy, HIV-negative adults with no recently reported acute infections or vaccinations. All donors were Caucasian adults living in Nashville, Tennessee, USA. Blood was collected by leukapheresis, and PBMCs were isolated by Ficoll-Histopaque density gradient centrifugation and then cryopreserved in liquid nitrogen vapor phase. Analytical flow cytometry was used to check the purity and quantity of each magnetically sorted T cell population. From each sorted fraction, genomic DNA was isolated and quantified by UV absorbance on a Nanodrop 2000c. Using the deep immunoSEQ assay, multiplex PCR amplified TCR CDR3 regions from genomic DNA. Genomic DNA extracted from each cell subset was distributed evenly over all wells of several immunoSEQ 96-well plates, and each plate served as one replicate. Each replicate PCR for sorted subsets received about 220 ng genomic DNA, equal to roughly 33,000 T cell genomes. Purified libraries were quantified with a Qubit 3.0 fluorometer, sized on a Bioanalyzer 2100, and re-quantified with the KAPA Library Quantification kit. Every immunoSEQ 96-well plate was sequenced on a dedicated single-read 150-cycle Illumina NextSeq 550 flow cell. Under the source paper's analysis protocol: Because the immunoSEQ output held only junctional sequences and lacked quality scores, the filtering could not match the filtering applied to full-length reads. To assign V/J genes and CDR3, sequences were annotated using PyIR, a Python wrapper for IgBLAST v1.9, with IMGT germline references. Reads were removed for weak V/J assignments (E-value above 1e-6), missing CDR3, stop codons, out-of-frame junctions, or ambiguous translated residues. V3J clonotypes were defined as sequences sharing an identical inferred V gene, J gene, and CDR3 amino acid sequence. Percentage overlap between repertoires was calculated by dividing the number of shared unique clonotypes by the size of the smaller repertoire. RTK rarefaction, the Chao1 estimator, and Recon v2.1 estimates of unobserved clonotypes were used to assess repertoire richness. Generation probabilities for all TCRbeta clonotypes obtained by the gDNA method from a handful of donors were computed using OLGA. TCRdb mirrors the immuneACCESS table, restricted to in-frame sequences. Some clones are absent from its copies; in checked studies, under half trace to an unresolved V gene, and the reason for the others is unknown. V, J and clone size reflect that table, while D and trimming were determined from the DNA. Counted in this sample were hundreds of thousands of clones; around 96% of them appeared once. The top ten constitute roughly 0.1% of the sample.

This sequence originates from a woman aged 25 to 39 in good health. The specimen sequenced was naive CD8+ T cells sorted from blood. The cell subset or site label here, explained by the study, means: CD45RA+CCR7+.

The CDR3 reads as follows: CASSLLAGYEQYF. The DNA reads as follows: TGTGCCAGCAGTTTGCTAGCGGGCTACGAGCAGTACTTC. The chain is made from TRBV28 and TRBJ2-7; TRBD2 aligns with 8 central bases. V loses 3 bases at its end and J loses 3 bases; junction bases beyond the gene matches: 1. As encoded in the germline V gene, CDR1 is MDHEN while CDR2 is SYDVKM. From the cysteine up to the phenylalanine, the CDR3 has a length of 13 residues. Left in the record is the CDR3 DNA by itself, 39 bases read in frame from the first base.